This T cell receptor (beta chain) appears in the sequencing data of a study of human T cells and chemical hapten exposure. On the study more broadly: In the sensitization step, 2% DPC was placed on about 2 cm by about 2 cm of upper inner arm skin. Each week of the approximately 26-week study, patients had diphenylcyclopropenone applied to the scalp.

TCRdb re-analysed the RACE reads in MiXCR, keeping a single row per CDR3 protein. The sample comprises about 110,000 distinct CDR3 sequences, 9.2% of which are singletons, and more than 3% rests with the top ten. CDR3 length: 13 residues. V was pared by 3 bases and J by 4 bases, with 9 bases between. This clonotype was observed many times. Sample time point: patch test 2, 6 weeks after DPC sensitization. Treatment in this sample: therapeutic diphenylcyclopropenone sensitization with weekly scalp DPC. Sequencing used whole blood, obtained in connection with sensitization to the hapten diphenylcyclopropenone (DPC). The chain joins TRBV12-3 or TRBV12-4 to TRBJ1-1; unclear D gene. The clonotype was recovered from a woman between 40 and 50 years old with alopecia areata. Some clones in this sample may be carry-over from other donors' samples. DNA of the CDR3: TGTGCCAGCAGTTTGGCAGGCCTCACTGAAGCTTTCTTT. This gives the protein CASSLAGLTEAFF.